The clone carrying this TCR beta chain was seen more than once but under ten times. No antigen is known for it. This specimen comes from a study of CD8 T cells in ankylosing spondylitis. Study findings and constraints: One TCR beta motif, made up of 7 or 8 highly homologous variants, appeared characteristic of ankylosing spondylitis blood.

TCRdb re-analysed the 5' RACE reads in MiXCR, keeping a single row per CDR3 protein. The sample carries hundreds of thousands of distinct CDR3 sequences, about 12% recorded once. With 5 bases clipped from V and 8 bases from J, the junction kept 9 bases outside the gene matches. The CDR3 loop spans 15 amino acids. Germline CDR1 reads MNHEY; CDR2 reads SMNVEV (reference sequence). The source of this sequence is a male donor with ankylosing spondylitis. V gene TRBV27 combines with J gene TRBJ1-4; 9 nucleotides align to TRBD1. The sequencing input was blood, either unsorted or a sorted T cell fraction (not recorded which). The DNA for the CDR3 is TGTGCCAGCAGTACCTACAGGGGGCTAAGGGAAAAACTGTTTTTT. It is translated as CASSTYRGLREKLFF.